The next 27 T cell receptor beta chains were all read from a single sample in a study of cytomegalovirus exposure and HLA in healthy donors. It was with 60 Vbeta and 13 Jbeta primers that the PCR ran. This table comes from immunoSEQ multiplex PCR, and its TCRdb copy is limited to in-frame clones, with some not included. The profile shows under 200,000 clones, less than 90% of them singletons. The sample taken for sequencing was PBMCs. The receptors were sampled from a woman in her thirties in good health and CMV-seronegative.

The chain employs TRBV7-9 and TRBJ2-3, with 7 nucleotides matching TRBD2. The germline V gene has CDR1 SEHNR and CDR2 FQNEAQ (reference sequence). The CDR3 is 15 residues long. With V trimmed by 3 bases and J by 6 bases, 9 bases remained unmatched. CDR3 loop: CASSLGDYYRDTQYF. The CDR3 nucleotides read TGTGCCAGCAGCTTGGGGGACTATTATCGCGATACGCAGTATTTT.

The chain employs TRBV7-2 and TRBJ2-7; 9 bases match TRBD1. The V gene's germline CDR1 is SGHTA and CDR2 FQGNSA. The CDR3 runs 15 residues. Trimming at V came to 3 bases and at J to 0 bases, leaving 3 bases not matched to a gene. The CDR3 reads CASSFGQGRSYEQYF. CDR3 sequence (DNA): TGTGCCAGCAGCTTTGGACAGGGGCGCTCCTACGAGCAGTACTTC.

This chain uses TRBV18 with TRBJ2-6; TRBD2 is a possible D gene (6 bases). The CDR3 is 17 amino acids. Trimming cost V 1 base and J 0 bases, with 10 bases left between them. Germline V gives CDR1 KGHSH, CDR2 LQKENI. CDR3 region: CASSPRGLSSGANVLTF. DNA of the CDR3: TGTGCCAGCTCACCACGGGGACTCTCCTCTGGGGCCAACGTCCTGACTTTC.

The chain couples TRBV29-1 to TRBJ2-1; the match to TRBD2 covers 12 bases. This CDR3 is 16 amino acids long. Germline values: CDR1 SQVTM, CDR2 ANQGSEA. Trimming took 1 base from V and 4 from J; bases not matched to a gene: 5. The CDR3 loop is CSVEGRLAGVYNEQFF. The CDR3 bases are TGCAGCGTTGAAGGTAGACTAGCGGGAGTATACAATGAGCAGTTCTTC.

The genes are TRBV28 and TRBJ1-1, with D unclear. The V end lost 6 bases, the J end lost 0 bases, and 5 bases lay between the germline ends. In germline, CDR1 is MDHEN, CDR2 SYDVKM. This CDR3 has 12 amino acids. DNA for the CDR3: TGTGCCAGCAGATCGTTGAACACTGAAGCTTTCTTT. Protein sequence: CASRSLNTEAFF.

The V call is TRBV2, the J call TRBJ1-6; D unclear. This CDR3 is built from 13 residues. V lost 8 bases and J lost 9, with 14 bases in between. The germline CDR1 and CDR2 sequences are SNHLY and FYNNEI. The CDR3 DNA is TGTGCCAGCGGGGAGGACGTTGGTTCACCCCTCCACTTT. As protein: CASGEDVGSPLHF. The full variable domain, in which reference TRBV2 and TRBJ1-6 provide the parts outside the CDR3, is EPEVTQTPSHQVTQMGQEVILRCVPISNHLYFYWYRQILGQKVEFLVSFYNNEISEKSEIFDDQFSVERPDGSNFTLKIRSTKLEDSAMYFCASGEDVGSPLHFGNGTRLTVT.

The rearrangement uses TRBV28 and TRBJ2-1, with 9 nucleotides matching TRBD2. V shed 7 bases and J 3 bases; nucleotides not matched to a gene: 4. The CDR3 is 14 residues long. Germline V gene lookup returns CDR1 MDHEN and CDR2 SYDVKM. The CDR3 DNA sequence: TGTGCCAGCATCCTGACTAGCGGCTACAATGAGCAGTTCTTC. It codes for CASILTSGYNEQFF.

The V gene is TRBV5-1, the J gene TRBJ2-1; 12 positions agree with TRBD2. V was pared by 4 bases and J by 2 bases, with 4 bases of the junction left unmatched. The germline CDR1 and CDR2 sequences are SGHRS and YFSETQ. The CDR3 loop spans 16 amino acids. As DNA, the CDR3 is TGCGCCAGCAGCCCAGGGACTAGCGGGCCCTACAATGAGCAGTTCTTC. It yields the protein CASSPGTSGPYNEQFF.

V gene TRBV7-9 combines with J gene TRBJ1-6; no firm D call. V gave up 6 bases and J gave up 0 bases, with 18 bases separating them. CDR1 and CDR2 from the germline V gene are SEHNR and FQNEAQ (reference sequence). The CDR3 is 18 residues long. Here the CDR3 reads CASRDWGGPSSYNSPLHF. CDR3 DNA: TGTGCCAGCAGGGACTGGGGTGGGCCTAGCTCCTATAATTCACCCCTCCACTTT.

The V and J genes are TRBV7-9 and TRBJ2-5, with D tentatively TRBD2 (6 bases). Gene TRBJ2-7 matches the end of the DNA better, so the J call may be wrong. The CDR3 has 12 amino acids. Per the germline V gene, CDR1 is SEHNR and CDR2 is FQNEAQ (reference sequence). CDR3 residues: CASSGSRGEQYF. In DNA form, the CDR3 reads TGTGCCAGCAGCGGATCGCGGGGCGAGCAGTACTTC.

The V call is TRBV10-3, the J call TRBJ2-2; tentatively, D is TRBD2 (5 bases). Trimming removed 3 bases at V and 6 bases at J, with 14 bases between. The germline V gene has CDR1 ENHRY and CDR2 SYGVKD. The CDR3 length is 15 residues. CDR3 sequence: CAISDPRVGAGELFF. The CDR3 nucleotides are TGTGCCATCAGTGACCCAAGGGTCGGGGCCGGGGAGCTGTTTTTT.

This clone appeared a few times. The rearrangement uses TRBV6-4 and TRBJ2-1, with D possibly being TRBD1 (7 bases). Germline V lookup: CDR1 MRHNA, CDR2 SNTAGT. V was cut by 4 bases and J by 10 bases, with 17 bases left in between. The CDR3 has 14 residues. CDR3 in amino acids: CASSVEGGAGEQFF. The CDR3 DNA reads TGTGCCAGCAGTGTAGAAGGGGGCGCGGGGGAGCAGTTCTTC.

This clone was seen just once. The chain combines TRBV5-1 with TRBJ2-3; 8 nucleotides align to TRBD2. The trim removed 3 bases at V and 4 bases at J, leaving 13 bases unmatched. The CDR3 length is 17 residues. Germline CDR1 reads SGHRS; CDR2 reads YFSETQ. CDR3 protein: CASSYTSTGGPADTQYF. CDR3 DNA sequence: TGCGCCAGCAGCTATACGTCGACGGGAGGGCCCGCAGATACGCAGTATTTT.

J is TRBJ2-2 and V is TRBV7-9, with 13 bases matching TRBD2. The length of the CDR3 is 17 residues. With V trimmed by 4 bases and J by 4 bases, 6 bases remained unmatched. CDR1 SEHNR and CDR2 FQNEAQ come from the germline V gene (reference sequence). The CDR3 here is CASSSRTSGGSTGELFF. CDR3 sequence (DNA): TGTGCCAGCAGCTCAAGGACTAGCGGGGGCTCCACCGGGGAGCTGTTTTTT.

This rearrangement joins TRBV29-1 to TRBJ2-3; D possibly corresponds to TRBD1 (7 bases). V lost 6 bases, J lost 2 bases, and 12 bases lay in between. The V gene's germline CDR1 is SQVTM and CDR2 ANQGSEA. The CDR3 runs 13 residues. CDR3 residues: CSVRDRDTDTQYF. The CDR3 region has the DNA TGCAGCGTGCGGGACAGAGACACAGATACGCAGTATTTT.

In the case of this clone: One end of the junction does not line up with germline, which may come from a read error. The sample holds other DNA sequences that translate to the same CDR3. The chain employs TRBV5-1 and TRBJ1-1; TRBD1 matches at 7 bases. This CDR3 has 15 amino acids. Germline V gene sequence: CDR1 SGHRS, CDR2 YFSETQ. CDR3 amino acids: CASSLIPGGNTEAFF. CDR3 sequence (DNA): TGCGCCAGCAGCTTGATACCAGGGGGGAACACTGAGGCTTTCTTT.

This chain links TRBV28 with TRBJ1-5; D gene unclear. The length of the CDR3 is 15 residues. Germline V lookup: CDR1 MDHEN, CDR2 SYDVKM. Trimming took off 2 bases at V and 4 bases at J, with 12 bases between the two ends. The CDR3 DNA sequence: TGTGCCAGCAGTTTAGTTACCAATCGGAATCAGCCCCAGCATTTT. Translation: CASSLVTNRNQPQHF.

This clone has only one observation. The chain links TRBV18 to TRBJ1-5; tentative D call: TRBD1 (5 bases). V gave up 6 bases and J gave up 6 bases, with 12 bases separating them. The CDR3 runs 13 residues. Germline assignment: CDR1 KGHSH and CDR2 LQKENI. For the CDR3, the DNA is TGTGCCAGCTCCGCGGGGGGGTCTCAGCCCCAGCATTTT. Translating it yields CASSAGGSQPQHF. The variable domain in full, completed from reference TRBV18 and TRBJ1-5, reads NAGVMQNPRHLVRRRGQEARLRCSPMKGHSHVYWYRQLPEEGLKFMVYLQKENIIDESGMPKERFSAEFPKEGPSILRIQQVVRGDSAAYFCASSAGGSQPQHFGDGTRLSIL.

The CDR3 bases are TGTGCCAGCAGTGAAATGACAGGGCATAATTCACCCCTCCACTTT. The encoded protein is CASSEMTGHNSPLHF. The chain has TRBV6-1 and TRBJ1-6; 7 positions match TRBD1. The V and J ends lost 2 bases and 5 bases, in that order; junction bases with no gene match: 3. CDR1 and CDR2 from the germline V gene are MNHNS and SASEGT. The CDR3 sequence is 15 residues long.

The chain recombines TRBV19 with TRBJ2-2; D possibly corresponds to TRBD2 (6 bases). This CDR3 contains 15 residues. Germline values: CDR1 LNHDA, CDR2 SQIVND (reference sequence). V gave up 2 bases and J gave up 6 bases, with 13 bases separating them. This CDR3 reads CASSIQGGPPGELFF. The DNA for the CDR3 is TGTGCCAGTAGTATACAGGGAGGCCCTCCCGGGGAGCTGTTTTTT. The variable domain in full, with the rest retrieved from reference TRBV19 and TRBJ2-2, is DGGITQSPKYLFRKEGQNVTLSCEQNLNHDAMYWYRQDPGQGLRLIYYSQIVNDFQKGDIAEGYSVSREKKESFPLTVTSAQKNPTAFYLCASSIQGGPPGELFFGEGSRLTVL.

The chain recombines TRBV5-1 with TRBJ2-5, with D uncertain. The CDR3 length is 13 residues. V lost 0 bases to trimming and J lost 5 bases, with 8 bases between them. Germline CDR1 is SGHRS and CDR2 is YFSETQ. CDR3 DNA sequence: TGCGCCAGCAGCTTGGATAGCATGGAGACCCAGTACTTC. It is translated as CASSLDSMETQYF.

V gene TRBV6-5 combines with J gene TRBJ1-2, with 9 bases matching TRBD1. V lost 2 bases and J lost 7; bases outside the gene matches: 5. CDR3 length: 14 residues. The germline V gene has CDR1 MNHEY and CDR2 SVGAGI. This chain's CDR3 is CASSYGTGPGGYTF. Written as DNA, the CDR3 is TGTGCCAGCAGTTACGGGACAGGGCCGGGTGGCTACACCTTC.

Note on this clone: A read error may account for a junction end that differs from germline. The V and J genes are TRBV7-7 and TRBJ2-5; 9 bases are shared with TRBD2. The CDR3 length is 13 residues. Germline CDR1 SSHAT, CDR2 FNYEAQ (reference sequence). DNA for the CDR3: TGTGCTAGCAGCGCGGGGGGGCAAGAGACCCAGTACTTC. It is translated as CASSAGGQETQYF. The full variable domain, completed using reference TRBV7-7 and TRBJ2-5, is GAGVSQSPRYKVTKRGQDVTLRCDPISSHATLYWYQQALGQGPEFLTYFNYEAQPDKSGLPSDRFSAERPEGSISTLTIQRTEQRDSAMYRCASSAGGQETQYFGPGTRLLVL.

The gene calls are TRBV15 and TRBJ2-4, with a possible D match to TRBD2 (6 bases). The germline V and J ends were trimmed by 5 bases and 1 base, with 12 bases remaining between them. Germline V gene sequence: CDR1 LNHNV, CDR2 YYDKDF (reference sequence). The CDR3 covers 15 residues. CDR3 loop: CATSPGGEAKNIQYF. Written as DNA, the CDR3 is TGTGCCACCAGCCCTGGAGGGGAGGCCAAAAACATTCAGTACTTC.

The chain couples TRBV6-1 to TRBJ2-3, with 8 bases identical to TRBD2. The CDR3 runs to 13 residues. Germline CDR1 MNHNS, CDR2 SASEGT. J gave up 8 bases and V 6 bases, and 7 bases lay outside the gene matches. This CDR3 is CASSPGRVGTQYF. DNA of the CDR3: TGTGCCAGCAGCCCCGGGAGGGTTGGTACGCAGTATTTT.

The chain combines TRBV7-6 with TRBJ2-5; TRBD1 might be the D (5 bases). Germline V lookup: CDR1 SGHVS, CDR2 FNYEAQ. The CDR3 is 15 amino acids. V was cut by 5 bases and J by 2 bases, with 15 bases left in between. CDR3 amino acids: CASSSRQTPQETQYF. The CDR3 DNA reads TGTGCCAGCAGCAGCCGACAGACGCCTCAAGAGACCCAGTACTTC.

The J gene is TRBJ2-7, the V gene TRBV6-5; TRBD2 is a possible D gene (5 bases). V dropped 5 bases and J dropped 1 base, with 12 bases sitting between them. Per the germline V gene, CDR1 is MNHEY and CDR2 is SVGAGI. The CDR3 runs 14 residues. This chain's CDR3 is CASSREQKSYEQYF. DNA for the CDR3: TGTGCCAGCAGTCGGGAACAGAAATCCTACGAGCAGTACTTC.